This T cell receptor (beta chain) stems from a study of OX40 agonist ivuxolimab in advanced cancers. Study as a whole: Participants, around 80% male, averaged roughly 55 years of age, ranging from roughly 23 to 90.

Sequencing was performed with immunoSEQ multiplex PCR; in TCRdb, only in-frame clones are kept and a portion is missing. The sample lists fewer than 80,000 clones; over 65% were seen once. Sequences were derived from CD4+ or CD8+ T cells sorted from blood, sampled in a trial of the OX40 agonist ivuxolimab. The sequence derives from an adult with an advanced solid tumor such as melanoma, head and neck, liver or kidney cancer.

The CDR3 DNA sequence: TGTGCCAGTACCGAAGGAGGGATCGGCTATGGCTACACCTTC. Amino acids: CASTEGGIGYGYTF. The J gene is TRBJ1-2, the V gene TRBV19; D remains ambiguous. Trimming shortened V by 7 bases and J by 4 bases, and 16 bases separated the two germline ends. This CDR3 spans 14 amino acids. Per germline, CDR1 LNHDA and CDR2 SQIVND (reference sequence).